The TCR beta chain under discussion was sequenced for a study of human T cells and chemical hapten exposure. Study findings and constraints: No change in TCRs above 1 in 1000 frequency was produced by DPC sensitization.

This clonotype was seen repeatedly, ten times or more. What it binds is unknown. Per germline, CDR1 MDHEN and CDR2 SYDVKM. V trimming: 4 bases; J trimming: 0 bases; junction bases outside the gene matches: 0. CDR3 length: 14 residues. Unique molecular identifiers were affixed to discrete cDNA molecules within the library. Each CDR3 protein gets one entry after TCRdb re-called the RACE reads with MiXCR. The sample consists of approximately 44,000 distinct CDR3 sequences, 3.5% to 5% of them appearing once. Time point indicated: healthy volunteer bleed at 2 weeks. Unfractionated whole blood was the source from which total RNA was extracted.

Input material: whole blood. The chain recombines TRBV28 with TRBJ2-3, with 8 bases aligning to TRBD1. This clonotype originated in a human donor in good health. Some clones in this sample may be carry-over from other donors' samples. The CDR3, as DNA: TGTGCCAGCAGTTGGACAGGGAGCACAGATACGCAGTATTTT. Its translation is CASSWTGSTDTQYF. Variable domain in full (rest from reference TRBV28 and TRBJ2-3): DVKVTQSSRYLVKRTGEKVFLECVQDMDHENMFWYRQDPGLGLRLIYFSYDVKMKEKGDIPEGYSVSREKKERFSLILESASTNQTSMYLCASSWTGSTDTQYFGPGTRLTVL.